Shown below are 4 T cell receptor beta chains from a single sample sequenced in a study of T-cell reconstitution after alpha-beta-depleted transplantation in children. During its preparation, the TCRbeta library received unique molecular identifiers. TCRdb redid the calling of the PCR reads with MiXCR, one entry per CDR3 protein. The table includes about 360,000 distinct CDR3 sequences, 13% detected once. The source was PBMCs, collected from the stem cell graft. The receptors shown here come from a human donor who donated a stem cell graft to a child with Fanconi anemia.

This clonotype has at least ten counts. The V gene is TRBV7-8, the J gene TRBJ2-3; D is unclear. The germline V gene has CDR1 SGHVS and CDR2 FQNEAQ. Trimming took off 0 bases at V and 4 bases at J, with 5 bases between the two ends. This CDR3 is 13 amino acids long. The CDR3 region is CASSLALADTQYF. CDR3 DNA: TGTGCCAGCAGCTTAGCGCTAGCAGATACGCAGTATTTT. Combining the CDR3 with reference TRBV7-8 and TRBJ2-3 gives the whole variable domain GAGVSQSPRYKVAKRGQDVALRCDPISGHVSLFWYQQALGQGPEFLTYFQNEAQLDKSGLPSDRFFAERPEGSVSTLKIQRTQQEDSAVYLCASSLALADTQYFGPGTRLTVL.

This chain connects TRBV4-3 to TRBJ1-3; D not certain. Looked up from germline, CDR1 is LGHNA and CDR2 is YSLEER. This CDR3 contains 15 residues. Between the trimmed V and J ends, which lost 0 bases and 0 bases, there was a span of 6 bases. CDR3 DNA: TGCGCCAGCAGCCAAGAACGGTTCTCTGGAAACACCATATATTTT. Translated: CASSQERFSGNTIYF.

This clonotype was seen ten or more times. The CDR3 loop reads CASTMTGWGNEQFF. For the CDR3, the DNA is TGTGCCAGCACTATGACAGGTTGGGGCAATGAGCAGTTCTTC. V is TRBV12-3 or TRBV12-4 and J is TRBJ2-1, with D possibly TRBD1 on 6 matching bases. This CDR3 has 14 residues. Trimming cost V 7 bases and J 6 bases, with 16 bases left between them.

This clonotype has at least ten counts. The chain joins TRBV3-1 to TRBJ2-1; D is unresolved. V shed 5 bases and J shed 8 bases, with 7 bases lying between them. The V gene's germline CDR1 is LGHDT and CDR2 YNNKEL (reference sequence). The CDR3 covers 11 residues. The CDR3 loop is CASSGNYEQFF. The CDR3 DNA sequence: TGTGCCAGCAGCGGTAATTATGAGCAGTTCTTC.